Listed below are T cell receptor beta chains from one sample, sequenced in a study of blood T cell repertoires in COVID-19. The table came from immunoSEQ multiplex PCR; TCRdb's copy has only in-frame clones and leaves some out. Here the sample spans some 300,000 clones, roughly 88% being singletons. The sequenced sample was PBMCs or T cells enriched from blood (not recorded which). All receptors derive from a woman aged 25 to 39 who had recovered from COVID-19. The CDR3 runs from the conserved cysteine through the conserved F or W. The D gene is left open where the match is weak. The size entry is marked missing in some rows and otherwise reads once, few, many or a size class.

clone size: -
D gene: TRBD1
J gene: TRBJ1-2
V gene: TRBV14
CDR3 DNA: TGTGCCAGCAGCCAAGATACAGGGGGCGATCTTTATGGCTACACCTTC
CDR3 protein: CASSQDTGGDLYGYTF

clone size: -
D gene: -
J gene: TRBJ2-7
V gene: TRBV27
CDR3 DNA: TGTGCCTCTTACCCCCCGGGTCAACGGGGCGAGCAGTACTTC
CDR3 protein: CASYPPGQRGEQYF

clone size: -
D gene: -
J gene: TRBJ1-1
V gene: TRBV28
CDR3 DNA: TGTGCCAGCAGTTTGATAATAACGGGCACTGAAGCTTTCTTT
CDR3 protein: CASSLIITGTEAFF

clone size: -
D gene: TRBD2
J gene: TRBJ2-1
V gene: TRBV24-1
CDR3 DNA: TGTGCCACCAGTGATGCCAGCGGGAGTCGGGACAATGAGCAGTTCTTC
CDR3 protein: CATSDASGSRDNEQFF

clone size: few
D gene: TRBD1
J gene: TRBJ1-1
V gene: TRBV2
CDR3 DNA: TGTGCCAGCAGCGACAGGGAGAACACTGAAGCTTTCTTT
CDR3 protein: CASSDRENTEAFF

clone size: -
D gene: TRBD1
J gene: TRBJ1-2
V gene: TRBV20-1
CDR3 DNA: TGCAGTGCGGGACAGGGCGGCTATGCCTTC
CDR3 protein: CSAGQGGYAF

clone size: -
D gene: -
J gene: TRBJ2-4
V gene: TRBV5-1
CDR3 DNA: TGCGCCAGCAGCTTGGAGCAAATCGGCATTCAGTACTTC
CDR3 protein: CASSLEQIGIQYF

clone size: -
D gene: -
J gene: TRBJ2-1
V gene: TRBV10-3
CDR3 DNA: TGTGCCATCAGCATAGGGACTTCAACCCGGGGCAATGAGCAGTTCTTC
CDR3 protein: CAISIGTSTRGNEQFF

clone size: once
D gene: -
J gene: TRBJ1-5
V gene: TRBV28
CDR3 DNA: TGTGCCAGCAGTTTGGGCCAGCCCCAGCATTTT
CDR3 protein: CASSLGQPQHF

clone size: few
D gene: TRBD1
J gene: TRBJ1-3
V gene: TRBV4-1
CDR3 DNA: TGCGCCAGCAGCCAGTCGGGACAGCCAAGGGTGAACTTTGGAAACACCATATATTTT
CDR3 protein: CASSQSGQPRVNFGNTIYF

clone size: -
D gene: TRBD2
J gene: TRBJ2-3
V gene: TRBV5-1
CDR3 DNA: TGCGCCAGCATCCTAAGCGGGAGTGGGGATACGCAGTATTTT
CDR3 protein: CASILSGSGDTQYF

clone size: -
D gene: TRBD1
J gene: TRBJ2-7
V gene: TRBV10-3
CDR3 DNA: TGTGCCATCAGTGTTAGGGACAGCTCCTACGAGCAGTACTTC
CDR3 protein: CAISVRDSSYEQYF

clone size: -
D gene: -
J gene: TRBJ2-7
V gene: TRBV27
CDR3 DNA: TGTGCCAGCAGTTACGGGTTCGAGGCCCGCTACGAGCAGTACTTC
CDR3 protein: CASSYGFEARYEQYF

clone size: -
D gene: TRBD1
J gene: TRBJ1-2
V gene: TRBV29-1
CDR3 DNA: TGCAGCGCCAGGGGGGAAGGCTACACCTTC
CDR3 protein: CSARGEGYTF

clone size: -
D gene: TRBD2
J gene: TRBJ2-3
V gene: TRBV2
CDR3 DNA: TGTGCCAGCAGTGACGCTGGGGGACTAGCGGTGGGTACGCAGTATTTT
CDR3 protein: CASSDAGGLAVGTQYF

clone size: -
D gene: TRBD2
J gene: TRBJ2-7
V gene: TRBV29-1
CDR3 DNA: TGCAGCGTTGAATATATGGGACTAGCGGGAGGAGCCTACGAGCAGTACTTC
CDR3 protein: CSVEYMGLAGGAYEQYF

clone size: -
D gene: TRBD1
J gene: TRBJ2-7
V gene: TRBV4-1
CDR3 DNA: TGCGCCAGCAGCCCCGACAGGGTTCTGGGCGAGCAGTACTTC
CDR3 protein: CASSPDRVLGEQYF

clone size: -
D gene: TRBD2
J gene: TRBJ2-2
V gene: TRBV3-1/TRBV3-2
CDR3 DNA: TGTGCCAGCAGCCAAGAGACTAGCAACCCCAACACCGGGGAGCTGTTTTTT
CDR3 protein: CASSQETSNPNTGELFF

clone size: -
D gene: -
J gene: TRBJ1-3
V gene: TRBV4-3
CDR3 DNA: TGCGCCAGCAGCCAAGATTGGAGTGCTTTATTCTCTCTGGAAAACACCATATATTTT
CDR3 protein: CASSQDWSALFSLENTIYF

clone size: -
D gene: -
J gene: TRBJ2-3
V gene: TRBV27
CDR3 DNA: TGTGCCAGCAGTTCCGCCGGGGGCACAGATACGCAGTATTTT
CDR3 protein: CASSSAGGTDTQYF

clone size: -
D gene: -
J gene: TRBJ1-1
V gene: TRBV27
CDR3 DNA: TGTGCCAGCAGTCTAGGGGCTGGCACTGAAGCTTTCTTT
CDR3 protein: CASSLGAGTEAFF

clone size: -
D gene: -
J gene: TRBJ2-5
V gene: TRBV5-6
CDR3 DNA: TGTGCCAGCAGCTTGAGGGAGGTGAGGAAAGAGACCCAGTACTTC
CDR3 protein: CASSLREVRKETQYF

clone size: -
D gene: -
J gene: TRBJ2-7
V gene: TRBV18
CDR3 DNA: TGTGCCAGCTCACCCCCTCGAGACGAGCAGTACTTC
CDR3 protein: CASSPPRDEQYF

clone size: -
D gene: -
J gene: TRBJ1-1
V gene: TRBV4-1
CDR3 DNA: TGCGCCAGCAGCCGGGGGACAGAAGCTTTCTTT
CDR3 protein: CASSRGTEAFF

clone size: -
D gene: -
J gene: TRBJ2-3
V gene: TRBV5-4
CDR3 DNA: TGTGCCAGCAGCGTGTCCGGGGGGCCTAGCACAGATACGCAGTATTTT
CDR3 protein: CASSVSGGPSTDTQYF

clone size: -
D gene: TRBD1
J gene: TRBJ1-2
V gene: TRBV24-1
CDR3 DNA: TGTGCCACCAGTGACGGACAGGGGGCTAGCTATGGCTACACCTTC
CDR3 protein: CATSDGQGASYGYTF